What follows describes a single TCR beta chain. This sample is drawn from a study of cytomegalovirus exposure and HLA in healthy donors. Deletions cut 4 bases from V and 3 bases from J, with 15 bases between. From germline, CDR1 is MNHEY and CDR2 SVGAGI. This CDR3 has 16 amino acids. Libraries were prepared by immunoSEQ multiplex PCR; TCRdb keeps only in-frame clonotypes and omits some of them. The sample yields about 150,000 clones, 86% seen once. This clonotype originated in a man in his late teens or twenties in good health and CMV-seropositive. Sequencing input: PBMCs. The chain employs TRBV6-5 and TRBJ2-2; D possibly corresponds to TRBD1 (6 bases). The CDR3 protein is CASSWSGQTDTGELFF. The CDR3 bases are TGTGCCAGCAGTTGGTCGGGACAAACGGACACCGGGGAGCTGTTTTTT.